A single sample is the source of the 17 T cell receptor beta chains below, sequenced in a study of T cells in Graves' hyperthyroidism and ophthalmopathy. Amplification yielded TCR beta CDR3 regions, with RNA transcripts as the source. Primed by the HTBI set, a first-round RT-PCR was run on the TCR CDR3. TCRdb ran MiXCR on the multiplex PCR reads and lists one entry per CDR3 protein. Of 350,000 to 400,000 distinct CDR3 sequences listed, roughly 14% were seen once; the top ten hold around 10%. Sample: blood. The receptors here all came from a woman aged 60 to 75 with Graves' hyperthyroidism.

This clonotype was counted between two and nine times. The genes are TRBV20-1 and TRBJ2-5; no clear D gene. Trimming cost V 5 bases and J 4 bases, with 8 bases left between them. Germline values: CDR1 DFQATT, CDR2 SNEGSKA (reference sequence). This CDR3 has 11 residues. The CDR3 loop is CSAPNLETQYF. CDR3 nucleotide sequence: TGCAGTGCTCCGAATTTAGAGACCCAGTACTTC.

This clonotype was counted many times. The rearrangement uses TRBV24-1 and TRBJ2-2; unclear D gene. CDR1 and CDR2 (germline): KGHDR, SFDVKD. Deletions cut 3 bases from V and 4 bases from J, with 14 bases between. This CDR3 region has 16 residues. The CDR3 reads CATSDAVNFGTGELFF. CDR3 DNA: TGTGCCACCAGTGATGCCGTCAATTTCGGCACCGGGGAGCTGTTTTTT.

This clonotype was detected many times. The chain uses TRBV7-9 and TRBJ2-1, with TRBD1 matching 7 bases. The junction had 4 bases not matched to a gene; V was cut back by 1 base and J by 7 bases. This CDR3 contains 14 residues. CDR1 SEHNR and CDR2 FQNEAQ come from the germline V gene (reference sequence). The CDR3 region is CASSLEGAGNEQFF. The CDR3 coding sequence is TGTGCCAGCAGCTTAGAGGGGGCAGGGAATGAGCAGTTCTTC.

This clonotype appeared many times. V gene TRBV11-1 combines with J gene TRBJ2-3; 8 positions agree with TRBD2. Trimming took 7 bases from V and 4 from J; bases not matched to a gene: 10. Germline values: CDR1 SGHAT, CDR2 FQDESV (reference sequence). CDR3 length: 15 residues. The CDR3 DNA sequence: TGTGCCAGCACCGCAAGCGGGAGAAGTTCAGATACGCAGTATTTT. Its protein product is CASTASGRSSDTQYF.

The chain recombines TRBV7-2 with TRBJ2-2, with a possible D match to TRBD1 (6 bases). CDR3 length: 12 amino acids. Germline V gene lookup returns CDR1 SGHTA and CDR2 FQGNSA. Trimming removed 4 bases from V and 7 bases from J, with 7 bases in between. CDR3 amino acids: CASSYRVGELFF. The CDR3 nucleotides are TGTGCCAGCAGCTACAGGGTCGGGGAGCTGTTTTTT.

This clonotype was seen at least ten times. V is TRBV18 and J is TRBJ2-4; 7 positions match TRBD2. CDR1 KGHSH and CDR2 LQKENI come from the germline V gene. CDR3 length: 16 residues. The V and J ends lost 4 bases and 0 bases, in that order; junction bases with no gene match: 6. The CDR3 loop is CASSRYGTTAKNIQYF. The CDR3 DNA reads TGTGCCAGCTCACGGTACGGGACTACAGCCAAAAACATTCAGTACTTC.

V gene TRBV28 combines with J gene TRBJ1-3, with TRBD1 matching over 7 bases. V shed 2 bases and J 4 bases; nucleotides not matched to a gene: 2. The CDR3 spans 14 residues. Per the germline V gene, CDR1 is MDHEN and CDR2 is SYDVKM. The CDR3 DNA reads as TGTGCCAGCAGTTTACTACAGGGGGGAAACACCATATATTTT. Encoded protein: CASSLLQGGNTIYF.

This clonotype was counted many times. The chain has TRBV11-2 and TRBJ2-1; D not resolved. This CDR3 comprises 15 residues. The germline V and J ends were trimmed by 0 bases and 3 bases, with 9 bases remaining between them. Germline V gene sequence: CDR1 SGHAT, CDR2 FQNNGV. The CDR3 is CASSLDFGDYNEQFF. The CDR3 bases are TGTGCCAGCAGCTTAGATTTTGGGGACTACAATGAGCAGTTCTTC.

The CDR3 loop reads CAWSVIGTEQYF. In DNA, the CDR3 is TGTGCCTGGAGTGTAATAGGGACCGAGCAGTACTTC. J is TRBJ2-7 and V is TRBV30; D is tentatively TRBD1 or TRBD2 (5 bases each). Germline V CDR1 and CDR2: GTSNPN, SVGIG (reference sequence). The V gene lost 0 bases and the J gene lost 6 bases, with 9 bases spanning the gap. The CDR3 is 12 residues long.

This clonotype was seen many times. The chain carries TRBV20-1 and TRBJ2-7; TRBD1 matches at 8 bases. V shed 4 bases and J 6 bases; nucleotides not matched to a gene: 2. The V gene's germline CDR1 is DFQATT and CDR2 SNEGSKA (reference sequence). There are 11 residues in the CDR3. CDR3 amino acids: CSATGGGEQYF. DNA for the CDR3: TGCAGTGCTACAGGGGGCGGCGAGCAGTACTTC.

This clonotype was recorded many times. This rearrangement joins TRBV2 to TRBJ1-5; no firm D call. CDR1 is SNHLY and CDR2 is FYNNEI in the germline V gene. The V and J ends lost 7 bases and 7 bases respectively, with 14 bases between them. The CDR3 covers 13 residues. The CDR3 loop is CASIEGMGQPQHF. CDR3 nucleotides: TGTGCCAGCATAGAGGGAATGGGACAGCCCCAGCATTTT.

This clonotype was found many times. The rearrangement links TRBV7-9 to TRBJ2-7, with a possible D match to TRBD2 (5 bases). V was shortened by 5 bases and J by 6 bases, with 11 bases between the two germline ends. Germline lookup yields CDR1 SEHNR and CDR2 FQNEAQ (reference sequence). CDR3 length equals 12 residues. The CDR3 sequence: CASSPTISEQYF. CDR3 DNA: TGTGCCAGCAGCCCGACTATCTCCGAGCAGTACTTC.

This clonotype was seen repeatedly, ten times or more. The chain uses TRBV2 and TRBJ2-3; D is uncertain. Germline CDR1 is SNHLY and CDR2 is FYNNEI. V lost 6 bases and J lost 6, with 16 bases in between. This CDR3 region has 14 residues. In DNA, the CDR3 is TGTGCCAGCAGCGTCCGGATACAGTCCGATACGCAGTATTTT. Encoded protein: CASSVRIQSDTQYF.

The rearrangement joins TRBV6-7 to TRBJ2-7; 11 bases map to TRBD2. TRBV6-7 is treated as an ORF (open reading frame) with a function not yet certain. CDR3 length equals 15 residues. Trimming took 5 bases from V and 3 from J; bases not matched to a gene: 6. DNA of the CDR3: TGTGCCAGCAGTCACCGACTAGCGGGGCACTACGAGCAGTACTTC. Translated: CASSHRLAGHYEQYF.

This rearrangement joins TRBV4-1 to TRBJ1-5, with no clear D. V lost 4 bases and J lost 1, with 11 bases in between. There are 15 residues in the CDR3. Germline loops: CDR1 MGHRA, CDR2 YSYEKL. In nucleotides, the CDR3 is TGCGCCAGCAGCCCTGGTCCTGGGAGCAATCAGCCCCAGCATTTT. Its protein is CASSPGPGSNQPQHF.

This clonotype showed up many times. CDR3 loop: CAWSGNRAYYGYTF. In DNA form, the CDR3 reads TGTGCCTGGAGTGGAAATAGAGCTTACTATGGCTACACCTTC. The V call is TRBV30, the J call TRBJ1-2; D is uncertain. V was shortened by 1 base and J by 3 bases, with 12 bases between the two germline ends. CDR1 and CDR2 (germline): GTSNPN, SVGIG (reference sequence). The CDR3 runs to 14 residues.

The J gene is TRBJ2-1, the V gene TRBV7-3; 7 bases are a match to TRBD2. This CDR3 has 15 residues. V gave up 2 bases and J gave up 9 bases; unmatched junction bases: 10. CDR1 SGHTA and CDR2 FQGTGA come from the germline V gene. This CDR3 reads CASSLGGGRSAEQFF. DNA for the CDR3: TGTGCCAGCAGCTTAGGAGGCGGGAGAAGTGCTGAGCAGTTCTTC.